The 7 T cell receptor beta chains below were found in one sample sequenced in a study of response to subunit inactivated influenza vaccine. Each CDR3 protein gets one entry after TCRdb re-called the RT-PCR reads with MiXCR. The table includes about half a million distinct CDR3 sequences, approximately 7.7% detected once. The sample here was PBMCs from blood, taken around 25 months after vaccination. The receptors shown here come from a man between 50 and 75 years old who received an inactivated influenza vaccine.

This chain uses TRBV7-9 with TRBJ2-1, with D unresolved. Trimming stripped 3 bases from V and 9 bases from J, with 15 bases between. Germline CDR1 is SEHNR and CDR2 is FQNEAQ (reference sequence). The CDR3 is 14 residues long. CDR3 amino acids: CASSLRTTPGEQFF. CDR3 bases: TGTGCCAGCAGCTTGAGGACCACCCCTGGTGAGCAGTTCTTC.

The rearrangement joins TRBV20-1 to TRBJ2-5; weak D call: TRBD2 (6 bases). The CDR3 is 15 amino acids. From germline, CDR1 is DFQATT and CDR2 SNEGSKA (reference sequence). V lost 5 bases to trimming and J lost 2 bases, with 18 bases between them. This CDR3 reads CSAGGSSRKQETQYF. Written as DNA, the CDR3 is TGCAGTGCTGGGGGGTCATCTCGGAAACAAGAGACCCAGTACTTC.

This clonotype was counted ten times or more. The chain has TRBV20-1 and TRBJ1-1, with a weak D call TRBD1 (6 bases). Germline CDR1 and CDR2: DFQATT and SNEGSKA (reference sequence). Trimming took off 3 bases at V and 7 bases at J, with 18 bases between the two ends. This CDR3 is built from 14 residues. This CDR3 reads CSASLQGREREAFF. CDR3 bases: TGCAGTGCTAGTTTACAGGGCAGGGAGCGTGAAGCTTTCTTT.

This clonotype was counted between two and nine times. The V call is TRBV6-2 or TRBV6-3, the J call TRBJ1-1, with 12 bases matching TRBD1. Losses at the gene ends were 0 bases for V and 4 bases for J; bases not matched to a gene: 3. The CDR3 consists of 16 residues. CDR1 MNHEY and CDR2 SVGEGT come from the germline V gene. The chain's CDR3 is CASSYSGTGGLTEAFF. The CDR3 DNA reads TGTGCCAGCAGTTACTCCGGGACAGGGGGCCTCACTGAAGCTTTCTTT.

This clonotype was counted at least ten times. The chain uses TRBV4-3 and TRBJ2-7, with TRBD1 matching 9 bases. The CDR3 is 17 amino acids. Germline assignment: CDR1 LGHNA and CDR2 YSLEER. Trimming removed 4 bases from V and 6 bases from J; junction bases left unmatched: 16. CDR3 nucleotides: TGCGCCAGCAGCCGCCGGCAGGGTGTGGGACAGGGAAGCGAGCAGTACTTC. Translation: CASSRRQGVGQGSEQYF.

The sample holds a few counts of this clonotype. The V and J genes are TRBV7-6 and TRBJ2-7; possibly TRBD2 for D (6 bases). The CDR3 runs 14 residues. Germline V gives CDR1 SGHVS, CDR2 FNYEAQ. V shed 1 base and J shed 3 bases, with 10 bases lying between them. DNA of the CDR3: TGTGCCAGCAGCTTAGTACAGGAGGGCTACGAGCAGTACTTC. Protein product: CASSLVQEGYEQYF.

The CDR3 spells CASSFNRELAPLHF. In nucleotides, the CDR3 is TGTGCCAGCAGTTTTAACAGGGAGCTCGCACCCCTCCACTTT. The V gene is TRBV12-3 or TRBV12-4, the J gene TRBJ1-6; the D gene is possibly TRBD1 (6 bases). Trimming stripped 3 bases from V and 11 bases from J, with 14 bases between. The CDR3 extends over 14 amino acids.